Listed below are T cell receptor beta chains from one sample, sequenced in a study of shared clonotypes between healthy human individuals. Method: immunoSEQ multiplex PCR; TCRdb's copy keeps in-frame clones and lacks some. Among under 850,000 clones, approximately 72% were seen once, and the ten largest hold less than 2%. The sequencing sample was made of memory CD4+ T cells sorted from blood. The receptors were gathered from a woman aged 25 to 39 in good health. Each CDR3 is given with its conserved first and last residue. D genes are given only for firm matches. Some rows have no size entry. The others give once, few or many, or a class for an expanded clone.

j_call d_call v_call clone_size cdr3_aa cdr3_nt
TRBJ2-3 NA TRBV29-1 NA CSVETTGTDTQYF TGCAGCGTTGAAACCACAGGGACAGATACGCAGTATTTT
TRBJ1-2 NA TRBV19 NA CASSDSGAGPNYGYTF TGTGCCAGTAGTGATTCGGGGGCAGGCCCTAACTATGGCTACACCTTC
TRBJ2-5 NA TRBV5-4 NA CASSSGGERDQETQYF TGTGCCAGCAGCTCGGGTGGGGAGCGGGACCAAGAGACCCAGTACTTC
TRBJ1-4 NA TRBV2 NA CASSGGRYNEKLFF TGTGCCAGCAGTGGGGGCAGATATAATGAAAAACTGTTTTTT
TRBJ2-1 TRBD2 TRBV27 NA CASSFAPGLAALFSYNEQFF TGTGCCAGCAGTTTTGCCCCGGGCCTAGCGGCCCTGTTCTCCTACAATGAGCAGTTCTTC
TRBJ2-7 TRBD1 TRBV28 NA CASSRGQGSQYF TGTGCCAGCAGTCGAGGACAGGGGTCCCAGTACTTC
TRBJ2-6 NA TRBV5-1 NA CASSFLIGLYSSGANVLTF TGCGCCAGCAGCTTTTTGATTGGGCTGTATTCCTCTGGGGCCAACGTCCTGACTTTC
TRBJ1-4 NA TRBV7-7 NA CASSLGREPNEKLFF TGTGCCAGCAGCTTAGGCAGGGAACCTAATGAAAAACTGTTTTTT
TRBJ2-1 NA TRBV5-1 NA CASSKTGSGSSYNEQFF TGCGCCAGCAGCAAAACAGGGAGCGGTAGCTCCTACAATGAGCAGTTCTTC
TRBJ2-1 NA TRBV27 NA CASSRTPLHNEQFF TGTGCCAGCAGCCGTACTCCCCTCCACAATGAGCAGTTCTTC
TRBJ2-2 NA TRBV29-1 NA CSVKDTGELFF TGCAGCGTTAAGGACACCGGGGAGCTGTTTTTT
TRBJ1-6 NA TRBV28 NA CASANLWSLHF TGTGCCAGCGCCAACCTTTGGTCCCTCCACTTT
TRBJ2-3 NA TRBV5-1 once CASSTEGLTKDTQYF TGCGCCAGCAGCACGGAAGGACTAACTAAAGATACGCAGTATTTT
TRBJ2-1 NA TRBV5-1 many CASSFSVGSYNEQFF TGCGCCAGCAGCTTTTCGGTGGGCTCCTACAATGAGCAGTTCTTC
TRBJ2-7 TRBD2 TRBV29-1 NA CSVGRGLAGVEQYF TGCAGCGTTGGACGGGGACTAGCGGGAGTCGAGCAGTACTTC
TRBJ1-4 NA TRBV13 once CASSLGSGFRATNEKLFF TGTGCCAGCAGCTTAGGCTCTGGTTTCAGGGCAACTAATGAAAAACTGTTTTTT
TRBJ2-1 TRBD2 TRBV7-3 NA CASSLFPSGSNEQFF TGTGCCAGCAGCTTATTCCCTAGCGGGAGTAATGAGCAGTTCTTC
TRBJ2-3 TRBD2 TRBV30 NA CAWTRGLADTDTQYF TGTGCCTGGACCAGAGGACTAGCGGACACAGATACGCAGTATTTT
TRBJ1-2 NA TRBV6-1 few CASSEEWMYYGYTF TGTGCCAGCAGTGAAGAGTGGATGTACTATGGCTACACCTTC
TRBJ2-2 TRBD1 TRBV6-6 NA CASSYGDREAGELFF TGTGCCAGCAGTTACGGGGACAGGGAGGCCGGGGAGCTGTTTTTT
TRBJ2-1 NA TRBV5-4 NA CASSPYDNEQFF TGTGCCAGCAGCCCCTATGATAATGAGCAGTTCTTC
TRBJ1-5 NA TRBV19 few CASSITRQGGQPQHF TGTGCCAGTAGTATTACACGGCAGGGTGGACAGCCCCAGCATTTT
TRBJ2-3 NA TRBV7-6 NA CASSLKLRGGDDTQYF TGTGCCAGCAGCTTAAAATTACGGGGAGGAGACGATACGCAGTATTTT
TRBJ1-4 TRBD1 TRBV7-6 NA CASSPYLGQLATNEKLFF TGTGCCAGCAGCCCATACCTGGGACAGCTTGCAACTAATGAAAAACTGTTTTTT
TRBJ1-5 NA TRBV2 once CASSETRNQPQHF TGTGCCAGCAGTGAAACAAGGAATCAGCCCCAGCATTTT
TRBJ2-7 NA TRBV7-2 NA CASSLDRMGAYEQYF TGTGCCAGCAGCTTAGACCGAATGGGAGCCTACGAGCAGTACTTC
TRBJ1-5 TRBD1 TRBV6-5 NA CASSSQGALSNQPQHF TGTGCCAGCAGTTCCCAGGGGGCGCTGAGCAATCAGCCCCAGCATTTT
TRBJ2-3 NA TRBV28 few CASKGGGDTDTQYF TGTGCCAGCAAGGGAGGGGGGGACACAGATACGCAGTATTTT
TRBJ1-2 NA TRBV5-1 NA CASSFTIGTDNYGYTF TGCGCCAGCAGCTTCACTATAGGGACGGATAACTATGGCTACACCTTC
TRBJ2-5 NA TRBV15 NA CATTPMGTVQETQYF TGTGCCACCACTCCGATGGGGACGGTGCAAGAGACCCAGTACTTC